This T cell receptor beta chain was documented in a study of T cells in Graves' hyperthyroidism and ophthalmopathy. The overall study: The blood sample was taken at first diagnosis, before treatment began.

The CDR3 covers 16 residues. V shed 4 bases and J 10 bases; nucleotides not matched to a gene: 17. The germline gives CDR1 SGHTA, CDR2 FQGNSA. As to this clonotype: Its cognate antigen is unknown.

The patients, who ranged from 18 to 65 in age, presented with newly diagnosed hyperthyroidism lasting under 2 months. RNA transcripts were the template for amplifying TCR beta CDR3 regions. The HTBI primer set drove a first-round RT-PCR of the TCR CDR3. TCRdb called the multiplex PCR reads again in MiXCR, with one record for every CDR3 protein. The sample has 700,000 to 950,000 distinct CDR3 sequences, 30% to 40% seen once. Findings and limits, study-wide: The model identified upcoming ophthalmopathy a median approximately seven months ahead of onset. Most thyroid clonotypes expanded above 0.001 appeared in blood too.

What was sequenced was blood. The V and J genes are TRBV7-2 and TRBJ1-1; 8 nucleotides match TRBD1. The TCR was taken from a woman in her forties with Graves' hyperthyroidism. The chain's CDR3 is CASSYSGGVRTRVAFF. The CDR3 nucleotides read TGTGCCAGCAGCTATTCAGGGGGCGTCAGGACCCGTGTAGCTTTCTTT. Full variable domain (rest looked up from reference TRBV7-2 and TRBJ1-1): GAGVSQSPSNKVTEKGKDVELRCDPISGHTALYWYRQSLGQGLEFLIYFQGNSAPDKSGLPSDRFSAERTGGSVSTLTIQRTQQEDSAVYLCASSYSGGVRTRVAFFGQGTRLTVV.